A single sample gave rise to the 29 T cell receptor beta chains below, sequenced in a study of regulatory T cells in long-lasting Graves disease. As to time point: newly diagnosed GD, antithyroid drugs for less than 3 months. Construction of the TCR library relied on RNA isolated from PBMCs. In building TCR beta libraries, iRepertoire HTBI primers were used together with Arm-PCR of CDR3 regions. TCRdb called the multiplex PCR reads again in MiXCR, with one record for every CDR3 protein. This sample carries a few hundred thousand distinct CDR3 sequences, about 14% of them seen once, and the ten largest clones take about 9.1%. These same data were also listed under a study on T cells in Graves' hyperthyroidism and ophthalmopathy.

The source material was peripheral blood mononuclear cells (PBMCs), sampled at new diagnosis, from a patient treated with antithyroid drugs. These receptors all come from a young man with Graves disease.

In DNA form, the CDR3 reads TGTGCCAGCAGTTCAGGACTAGCGGGAGGTCCATCCTACGAGCAGTACTTC. Its protein product is CASSSGLAGGPSYEQYF. The J gene is TRBJ2-7, the V gene TRBV3-1; 14 positions match TRBD2. This CDR3 comprises 17 residues. With 6 bases clipped from V and 1 base from J, the junction kept 8 bases outside the gene matches. Germline V lookup: CDR1 LGHDT, CDR2 YNNKEL (reference sequence).

DNA of the CDR3: TGCGCCAGCAGCAGAGGACTAGCGGGAGACTACGAGCAGTACTTC. Translated: CASSRGLAGDYEQYF. V is TRBV5-1 and J is TRBJ2-7, with 13 bases identical to TRBD2. Unmatched junction bases numbered 4, after V lost 4 bases and J lost 3 bases. CDR3 length: 15 residues. The V gene's germline CDR1 is SGHRS and CDR2 YFSETQ.

This clonotype was detected many times. V usage is TRBV20-1 and J usage is TRBJ2-3, with D perhaps matching TRBD1 or TRBD2 (6 bases each). Trimming pared 5 bases from V and 6 bases from J, leaving 21 bases between. The CDR3 runs to 15 residues. Germline V gene sequence: CDR1 DFQATT, CDR2 SNEGSKA (reference sequence). The CDR3 is CSARYPGAKSDTQYF. Here the CDR3 DNA reads TGCAGTGCTCGTTACCCGGGGGCGAAATCGGATACGCAGTATTTT.

Many counts were recorded for this clonotype. The V and J genes are TRBV13 and TRBJ2-1; possibly TRBD1 for D (6 bases). The CDR3 has 16 residues. From germline, CDR1 is PRHDT and CDR2 FYEKMQ (reference sequence). Trimming shortened V by 1 base and J by 3 bases, and 13 bases separated the two germline ends. The CDR3 region is CASSLETDRIYNEQFF. CDR3 in DNA: TGTGCCAGCAGCTTAGAGACAGACAGGATCTACAATGAGCAGTTCTTC.

This clonotype was observed at least ten times. V and J are TRBV7-2 and TRBJ1-2, with D possibly matching TRBD1 (5 bases). The CDR3 is 12 amino acids. Germline loops: CDR1 SGHTA, CDR2 FQGNSA. Trimming took off 5 bases at V and 7 bases at J, with 11 bases between the two ends. Here the CDR3 DNA reads TGTGCCAGCAGCCGAGGGGATGGTGGCTACACCTTC. This sequence encodes CASSRGDGGYTF. Together with reference TRBV7-2 and TRBJ1-2, the CDR3 gives the full variable domain: GAGVSQSPSNKVTEKGKDVELRCDPISGHTALYWYRQSLGQGLEFLIYFQGNSAPDKSGLPSDRFSAERTGGSVSTLTIQRTQQEDSAVYLCASSRGDGGYTFGSGTRLTVV.

A remark on this clonotype: Because the CDR3's place on the DNA is in doubt, the DNA is left out and the CDR3 is given as listed by TCRdb. The chain links TRBV20-1 to TRBJ1-2; TRBD1 is the table's D call, not checked against the DNA. The CDR3 spans 13 amino acids, including both terminal residues. Germline V gives CDR1 DFQATT, CDR2 SNEGSKA (reference sequence). The chain's CDR3 is CSARTGGDYGCTF.

Regarding this clonotype: A much bigger clone sits one base away, suggesting this may be a read error. V gene TRBV20-1 combines with J gene TRBJ2-2; tentative D call: TRBD2 (5 bases). Germline lookup yields CDR1 DFQATT and CDR2 SNEGSKA (reference sequence). The length of the CDR3 is 15 residues. The V end was cut by 2 bases, the J end by 3 bases, with 13 bases between. This chain's CDR3 is CSARREPMDTGELFF. CDR3 in DNA: TGCAGTGCTAGAAGGGAGCCCATGGACACCGGGGAGCTGTTTTTT.

The table lists this clonotype with a few counts. The genes are TRBV10-3 and TRBJ2-5, with D hard to call. Germline V gene sequence: CDR1 ENHRY, CDR2 SYGVKD. CDR3 length equals 13 residues. V shed 1 base and J shed 4 bases, with 7 bases lying between them. CDR3 amino acids: CAISEWDGETQYF. CDR3 DNA sequence: TGTGCCATCAGTGAGTGGGATGGAGAGACCCAGTACTTC.

This clonotype was counted only a few times. The chain has TRBV27 and TRBJ1-1; a weak D match, TRBD1 (6 bases). The V and J ends lost 7 bases and 4 bases respectively, with 19 bases between them. The CDR3 is 15 residues long. CDR1 is MNHEY, CDR2 SMNVEV, per germline (reference sequence). CDR3 in DNA: TGTGCCAGCACTAGAATTGGGGGCAGGGGCACTGAAGCTTTCTTT. Its translation: CASTRIGGRGTEAFF.

This clonotype has a handful of counts. The rearrangement links TRBV24-1 to TRBJ2-3; no reliable D call. CDR1 is KGHDR, CDR2 SFDVKD, per germline. The CDR3 extends over 12 amino acids. V gave up 5 bases and J gave up 2 bases, with 4 bases separating them. The CDR3, as DNA: TGTGCCACCAGTGCCTACACAGATACGCAGTATTTT. Protein product: CATSAYTDTQYF.

This clonotype was seen many times. The chain links TRBV5-5 to TRBJ2-1; 8 positions match TRBD2. Germline CDR1 is SGHKS and CDR2 is YYEKEE (reference sequence). V was clipped by 1 base and J by 4 bases; unmatched bases: 4. The CDR3 totals 15 residues. DNA of the CDR3: TGTGCCAGCAGCTTGTGGAGCGGGAGTTACAATGAGCAGTTCTTC. It specifies CASSLWSGSYNEQFF.

The sample holds many counts of this clonotype. V is TRBV7-2 and J is TRBJ2-7; TRBD2 matches 8 bases. The CDR3 runs 14 residues. The germline V gene encodes CDR1 SGHTA and CDR2 FQGNSA. The V gene end was trimmed by 2 bases and the J gene end by 5 bases; junction bases not matched to a gene: 5. CDR3 sequence reads: CASSLMTSAHEQYF. The CDR3, as DNA: TGTGCCAGCAGCTTAATGACTAGCGCCCACGAGCAGTACTTC.

This clonotype occurred a few times. The chain employs TRBV19 and TRBJ1-2, with 10 bases fitting TRBD1. The V gene end was trimmed by 8 bases and the J gene end by 6 bases; junction bases not matched to a gene: 9. The CDR3 has 14 amino acids. Germline V gives CDR1 LNHDA, CDR2 SQIVND (reference sequence). CDR3 sequence (DNA): TGTGCCAGTTTCCGGGACAGGGGAACAAATGGCTACACCTTC. Translation: CASFRDRGTNGYTF.

The V and J genes are TRBV20-1 and TRBJ2-3, with a possible D match to TRBD2 (5 bases). The V gene lost 3 bases and the J gene lost 5 bases, with 18 bases spanning the gap. This CDR3 contains 15 residues. Germline V gives CDR1 DFQATT, CDR2 SNEGSKA (reference sequence). The CDR3 here is CSASSIAEEVDTQYF. The CDR3 coding sequence is TGCAGTGCTAGTAGTATTGCGGAGGAGGTAGATACGCAGTATTTT.

This clonotype was recorded a few times. This chain connects TRBV2 to TRBJ1-2; D is unclear. In germline, CDR1 is SNHLY, CDR2 FYNNEI. The V end was cut by 0 bases, the J end by 2 bases, with 10 bases between. CDR3 length equals 15 residues. The CDR3 DNA reads as TGTGCCAGCAGTGAAGCTGGCGGTCCCAACTATGGCTACACCTTC. Translation gives CASSEAGGPNYGYTF.

In this sample, this clonotype turned up many times. The J gene is TRBJ1-2, the V gene TRBV3-1, with 11 positions matching TRBD1. Trimming took 4 bases from V and 4 from J; bases not matched to a gene: 11. The CDR3 has 17 residues. Germline CDR1 reads LGHDT; CDR2 reads YNNKEL (reference sequence). The CDR3 loop reads CASSPRTGGSRGYGYTF. The CDR3 nucleotides are TGTGCCAGCAGCCCCCGGACAGGGGGCTCGCGTGGCTATGGCTACACCTTC. Together with reference TRBV3-1 and TRBJ1-2, the CDR3 gives the full variable domain: DTAVSQTPKYLVTQMGNDKSIKCEQNLGHDTMYWYKQDSKKFLKIMFSYNNKELIINETVPNRFSPKSPDKAHLNLHINSLELGDSAVYFCASSPRTGGSRGYGYTFGSGTRLTVV.

This clonotype has ten or more counts. The chain is built from TRBV20-1 and TRBJ1-2; D is unresolved. There are 17 residues in the CDR3. V shed 0 bases and J shed 0 bases, with 17 bases lying between them. Germline CDR1 and CDR2: DFQATT and SNEGSKA (reference sequence). The CDR3 nucleotides are TGCAGTGCTAGAGATACGGGCCGAGACCGGTCTAACTATGGCTACACCTTC. Translation: CSARDTGRDRSNYGYTF.

This clonotype was detected ten times or more. The CDR3 protein is CASRPGLAGGDTQYF. DNA of the CDR3: TGTGCCAGCAGGCCCGGACTAGCGGGGGGAGATACGCAGTATTTT. The J gene is TRBJ2-3, the V gene TRBV6-1; 14 bases map to TRBD2. The CDR3 sequence is 15 residues long. Germline V gene data show CDR1 as MNHNS and CDR2 as SASEGT. Trimming cost V 6 bases and J 5 bases; bases outside gene matches: 4.

This clonotype was observed a few times. The rearrangement links TRBV30 to TRBJ2-7, with TRBD1 identical over 9 bases. The germline V gene has CDR1 GTSNPN and CDR2 SVGIG (reference sequence). Germline trimming cut 1 base from V and 3 bases from J; bases unmatched to any gene: 4. This CDR3 has 14 residues. The CDR3 nucleotides are TGTGCCTGGAGTGCTACAGGGGGCTTCTACGAGCAGTACTTC. Encoded protein: CAWSATGGFYEQYF.

The J gene is TRBJ2-5, the V gene TRBV29-1; 9 bases are shared with TRBD2. The germline CDR1 and CDR2 sequences are SQVTM and ANQGSEA. The CDR3 sequence is 15 residues long. V dropped 8 bases and J dropped 5; count of bases not matched to a gene: 15. Here the CDR3 DNA reads TGCAGCCCCACCGGGGTAGCGGGAGAGGGGGAGACCCAGTACTTC. Residues: CSPTGVAGEGETQYF.

The rearrangement uses TRBV24-1 and TRBJ2-6; tentative D call: TRBD1 (5 bases). CDR1 is KGHDR, CDR2 SFDVKD, per germline. This CDR3 is built from 21 residues. The germline V and J ends were trimmed by 3 bases and 0 bases, with 23 bases remaining between them. The CDR3 DNA follows: TGTGCCACCAGTGATCTGGAGTTTAAGGGGCCCCTTGACTCTGGGGCCAACGTCCTGACTTTC. Encoded protein: CATSDLEFKGPLDSGANVLTF.

In this sample, this clonotype turned up many times. The chain links TRBV2 to TRBJ1-1; D possibly corresponds to TRBD1 (6 bases). V was shortened by 6 bases and J by 5 bases, with 10 bases between the two germline ends. This CDR3 is built from 12 residues. Germline loops: CDR1 SNHLY, CDR2 FYNNEI. This CDR3 reads CASRADRTEAFF. Here the CDR3 DNA reads TGTGCCAGCAGGGCCGACAGGACTGAAGCTTTCTTT.

This chain joins TRBV28 and TRBJ2-2; 8 bases are shared with TRBD2. J was trimmed by 3 bases and V by 6 bases; bases with no gene match: 6. Per germline, CDR1 MDHEN and CDR2 SYDVKM. The length of the CDR3 is 15 residues. This CDR3 reads CASSSGGADTGELFF. In nucleotides, the CDR3 is TGTGCCAGCAGCTCCGGGGGGGCGGACACCGGGGAGCTGTTTTTT.

The rearrangement uses TRBV6-2 or TRBV6-3 and TRBJ1-4, with a weak D call TRBD1 (5 bases). Germline assignment: CDR1 MNHEY and CDR2 SVGEGT. V lost 6 bases to trimming and J lost 7 bases, with 18 bases between them. This CDR3 is 15 amino acids long. In nucleotides, the CDR3 is TGTGCCAGCAGGAAGACACAGGACCGTGGTGAAAAACTGTTTTTT. It translates to CASRKTQDRGEKLFF.

Concerning this clonotype: At one end the junction does not follow the germline gene, possibly because of a read error. The V gene is TRBV6-1, the J gene TRBJ1-6; 8 positions match TRBD1. This CDR3 is built from 16 residues. The germline CDR1 and CDR2 sequences are MNHNS and SASEGT. CDR3 in DNA: TGTGCCAGCAGCCTAATCCAGGGGGCGCTTAGTTCACCCCTCTACTTT. Amino acid sequence: CASSLIQGALSSPLYF.

This clonotype was counted ten times or more. The chain recombines TRBV20-1 with TRBJ2-2; 12 nucleotides align to TRBD2. The CDR3 has 15 amino acids. Germline V gene lookup returns CDR1 DFQATT and CDR2 SNEGSKA (reference sequence). V lost 6 bases to trimming and J lost 5 bases; unmatched junction nucleotides: 7. The CDR3: CSAKTSGRNTGELFF. The CDR3 bases are TGCAGTGCGAAAACTAGCGGGAGGAATACCGGGGAGCTGTTTTTT.

This clonotype was found many times. The chain joins TRBV3-1 to TRBJ2-7, with TRBD2 matching over 9 bases. The CDR3 has 18 residues. With V trimmed by 0 bases and J by 9 bases, 18 bases remained unmatched. CDR1 LGHDT and CDR2 YNNKEL come from the germline V gene (reference sequence). This CDR3 is CASSQDRLFGTSPGGQYF. The CDR3 coding sequence is TGTGCCAGCAGCCAAGACCGTTTATTCGGGACTAGCCCAGGAGGGCAGTACTTC.

This clonotype was seen many times. In DNA form, the CDR3 reads TGTGCCTCCGCACGGGGAATGGAAAACATTCAGTACTTC. Translation gives CASARGMENIQYF. The chain links TRBV2 to TRBJ2-4; D is possibly TRBD2 (5 bases). CDR3 length equals 13 residues. The germline V and J ends were trimmed by 11 bases and 5 bases, with 16 bases remaining between them. Germline assignment: CDR1 SNHLY and CDR2 FYNNEI. Together with reference TRBV2 and TRBJ2-4, the CDR3 gives the full variable domain: EPEVTQTPSHQVTQMGQEVILRCVPISNHLYFYWYRQILGQKVEFLVSFYNNEISEKSEIFDDQFSVERPDGSNFTLKIRSTKLEDSAMYFCASARGMENIQYFGAGTRLSVL.

The sample holds many counts of this clonotype. In nucleotides, the CDR3 is TGTGCCAGCAGGCCAGGGGGCTCCTACGAGCAGTACTTC. Translating it yields CASRPGGSYEQYF. The V gene is TRBV6-1, the J gene TRBJ2-7; 7 bases align to TRBD1. V lost 6 bases and J lost 0; bases outside the gene matches: 2. The CDR3 is 13 residues long. The V gene's germline CDR1 is MNHNS and CDR2 SASEGT.